This T cell receptor (beta chain) stems from a study of somatic mutations in cytotoxic T cells in rheumatoid arthritis (dated by TCRdb to the late 2010s). Background on the whole study: Sorted V beta1+ cells also underwent TCRB sequencing, and some V beta antibody-stained T-cell populations were flow-sorted at nearly 100% purity on a FACSAria II or Sony SH800. TCRB deep sequencing covered 65 patients with rheumatoid arthritis along with 20 to 25 healthy controls. Median age was essentially the same in the patient group and the control group. To characterize clonality, the study used TCRB deep sequencing while asking whether somatic mutations are carried by expanded CD8+ T-cell clones in newly diagnosed, untreated rheumatoid arthritis.

TCRB CDR3 sequencing used the immunoSEQ assay on genomic DNA. Per the authors' processing: The analyses included only productive TCRB rearrangements. Clonality was calculated as a Shannon entropy-based productive clonality index, and a clone was defined by a unique TCRB CDR3 sequence. Repertoire overlap for a pair of samples was computed from each clone's template counts relative to total templates per sample. V-gene usage from TCRB sequencing and V-gene usage measured by flow cytometry were correlated (Spearman r of over 0.6). TCRdb holds this immuneACCESS table with in-frame rearrangements only. Some clones are missing; in checked studies, unresolved V genes explain under half, and the rest has no known cause. From that table come the V and J calls and clone size; the DNA was used to work out D and trimming. Counted in this sample were some 6,700 clones; about 75% of them appeared once. 30% to 45% of the sample is taken by the ten largest.

A note on this clone: Its antigen remains undetermined. No base quality information exists; no much larger clone differs at one position.

Healthy controls were 20 blood donors whose buffy coats were used, with a median age of around 50 years (range about 21-80) and 55% to 70% female. CD4+ and CD8+ cells were isolated by positive magnetic bead selection on an AutoMACS, and purity was checked by flow cytometry. Isolation of peripheral blood mononuclear cells was done through Ficoll-Paque PLUS density gradient separation. Using Nucleospin Tissue or Tissue XS kits, DNA was extracted from CD4-enriched, CD8-enriched or PBMC samples, with quantification by a Qubit 2.0 fluorometer. The germline ends are 13 bases apart after V is trimmed by 2 bases and J by 6 bases. The germline V gene (reference sequence) gives CDR1 as SEHNR and CDR2 as FQNEAQ. From the cysteine through the phenylalanine, the CDR3 covers 15 amino acids. Kept here is only the CDR3 DNA, which spans 45 bases and is read in frame from base 1. General study outcomes and caveats: CD8+ T-cell clonality did not differ significantly between rheumatoid arthritis patients and age-matched healthy controls. Healthy controls showed no age-related increase in CD8+ clonality, whereas patients did (Spearman r ~ 0.49). The antigen targets of the expanded CD8+ clones were unknown, and absence from virus-specific databases did not rule out viral specificity. In 8 of 65 patients the largest CD8+ clone exceeded 20% of CD8+ cells, and several identical CD8+ TCRB sequences were shared between blood and synovial fluid. No adjustment for multiple comparisons was made for the slight TRBV07 underrepresentation in patients.

The sequence came from a woman aged 55-75 years in good health. Here the chain combines TRBV7-9 and TRBJ1-4; too little of a D gene remains to name it. Sequencing input: CD8+ T cells sorted from blood. The nucleotide sequence reads as follows: TGTGCCAGCAGCTTACGACGTGGCGGGGATGAAAAACTGTTTTTT. This gives the protein CASSLRRGGDEKLFF.